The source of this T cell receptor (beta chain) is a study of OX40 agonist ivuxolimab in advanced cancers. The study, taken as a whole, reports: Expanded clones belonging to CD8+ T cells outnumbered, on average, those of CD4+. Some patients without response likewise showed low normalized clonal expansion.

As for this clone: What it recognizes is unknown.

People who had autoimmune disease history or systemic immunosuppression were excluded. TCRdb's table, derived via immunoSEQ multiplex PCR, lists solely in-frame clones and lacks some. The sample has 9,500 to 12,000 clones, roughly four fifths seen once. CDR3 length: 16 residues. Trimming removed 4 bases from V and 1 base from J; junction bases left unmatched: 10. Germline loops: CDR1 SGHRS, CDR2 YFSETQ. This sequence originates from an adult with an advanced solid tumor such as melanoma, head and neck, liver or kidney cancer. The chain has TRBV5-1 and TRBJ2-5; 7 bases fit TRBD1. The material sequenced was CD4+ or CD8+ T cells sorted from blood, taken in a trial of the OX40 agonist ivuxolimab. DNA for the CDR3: TGCGCCAGCAGCCCGCTGGGACAGAGACTCCAAGAGACCCAGTACTTC. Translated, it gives CASSPLGQRLQETQYF.